The 8 T cell receptor beta chains below come from one sample, sequenced in a study of cytomegalovirus exposure and HLA in healthy donors. The PCR had 60 Vbeta and 13 Jbeta primers. Sequencing was performed with immunoSEQ multiplex PCR; in TCRdb, only in-frame clones are kept and a portion is missing. The sample has roughly 200,000 clones; around 79% are singletons. The specimen was PBMCs. These receptors all stem from a woman in her forties or fifties in good health and CMV-seronegative.

V gene TRBV7-2 combines with J gene TRBJ2-1, with 8 positions matching TRBD2. CDR1 and CDR2 (germline): SGHTA, FQGNSA. V trimming: 7 bases; J trimming: 5 bases; junction bases outside the gene matches: 10. The CDR3 is 15 residues long. The CDR3 loop is CASITGGASNNEQFF. CDR3 sequence (DNA): TGTGCCAGCATCACGGGAGGGGCGTCAAACAATGAGCAGTTCTTC.

The gene calls are TRBV6-1 and TRBJ2-5, with a tentative D call TRBD1 (6 bases). Judging by the DNA end, TRBJ2-7 fits better; the J call may be wrong. This CDR3 is built from 13 residues. CDR1 and CDR2 from the germline V gene are MNHNS and SASEGT. The CDR3 DNA is TGTGCCAGCAGTCGGACAGCGACCTACGAGCAGTACTTC. Amino acid sequence: CASSRTATYEQYF.

As regards this clone: Other DNA sequences in this sample translate to the same CDR3. CDR3 amino acids: CASSPSGVGNTEAFF. CDR3 nucleotide sequence: TGTGCCAGCAGTCCATCAGGGGTGGGGAACACTGAAGCTTTCTTT. V and J are TRBV28 and TRBJ1-1; the D gene is possibly TRBD1 (6 bases). The V and J ends lost 5 bases and 1 base respectively, with 14 bases between them. This CDR3 spans 15 amino acids. In germline, CDR1 is MDHEN, CDR2 SYDVKM.

In DNA, the CDR3 is TGCAGCGTTGCGACCTGGGGGCGGGTGTCGACTGAAGCTTTCTTT. This encodes CSVATWGRVSTEAFF. This chain uses TRBV29-1 with TRBJ1-1, with a possible D match to TRBD1 (6 bases). This CDR3 has 15 residues. Trimming shortened V by 4 bases and J by 5 bases, and 20 bases separated the two germline ends. Per germline, CDR1 SQVTM and CDR2 ANQGSEA.

The gene calls are TRBV5-6 and TRBJ1-5; 8 bases are shared with TRBD1. Germline V gene lookup returns CDR1 SGHDT and CDR2 YYEEEE. V shed 4 bases, J shed 7 bases, and the junction held 10 bases outside the gene matches. The CDR3 contains 15 residues. CDR3 coding DNA: TGTGCCAGCAGCGTACGACAGGGGATGAGGCAGCCCCAGCATTTT. It encodes CASSVRQGMRQPQHF.

This sequence joins TRBV7-9 and TRBJ2-2, with a tentative D call TRBD1 (5 bases). CDR3 length: 14 amino acids. V was pared by 5 bases and J by 8 bases, with 15 bases between. Germline CDR1 SEHNR, CDR2 FQNEAQ (reference sequence). CDR3 DNA sequence: TGTGCCAGCAGCACCCAGGGTATCGAGGGGGAGCTGTTTTTT. It is translated as CASSTQGIEGELFF. Combining the CDR3 with reference TRBV7-9 and TRBJ2-2 gives the whole variable domain DTGVSQNPRHKITKRGQNVTFRCDPISEHNRLYWYRQTLGQGPEFLTYFQNEAQLEKSRLLSDRFSAERPKGSFSTLEIQRTEQGDSAMYLCASSTQGIEGELFFGEGSRLTVL.

V is TRBV2 and J is TRBJ2-2; 12 bases fit TRBD2. The germline V gene has CDR1 SNHLY and CDR2 FYNNEI. V lost 6 bases, J lost 7 bases, and 6 bases stayed unmatched. The CDR3 spans 15 residues. This chain's CDR3 is CASSGLAGMGGELFF. The CDR3 DNA sequence: TGTGCCAGCAGCGGACTAGCGGGAATGGGCGGGGAGCTGTTTTTT.

J is TRBJ1-1 and V is TRBV4-1; TRBD1 agrees at 10 bases. Trimming removed 4 bases from V and 6 bases from J; junction bases left unmatched: 11. Germline lookup yields CDR1 MGHRA and CDR2 YSYEKL. The CDR3 loop spans 16 amino acids. The CDR3 DNA is TGCGCCAGCAGCCCGGGACAGGGGAAAGGGTCAGCTGAAGCTTTCTTT. This encodes CASSPGQGKGSAEAFF.